The clone carrying this TCR beta chain was seen at least ten times. Its antigen is unidentified. Authors of the study amplified TCR beta CDR3 regions from RNA transcripts. HTBI primers were used for first-round RT-PCR of the TCR CDR3. TCRdb called the multiplex PCR reads again in MiXCR, with one record for every CDR3 protein. This table has approximately 510,000 distinct CDR3 sequences, approximately 49% appearing once. This entry belongs to a study of T cells in Graves' hyperthyroidism and ophthalmopathy. General study findings and limits: Most thyroid clonotypes expanded above 0.001 appeared in blood too. Prediction of ophthalmopathy progression came a median around 6 months pre-onset.

Exclusion of patients followed from uncontrolled infection, other autoimmune disease, pregnancy or lactation. The germline V gene has CDR1 DFQATT and CDR2 SNEGSKA (reference sequence). With V trimmed by 4 bases and J by 1 base, 4 bases remained unmatched. CDR3 length equals 15 residues. The sequenced material came from peripheral blood or thyroid tissue (not recorded which). This chain links TRBV20-1 with TRBJ1-1; TRBD1 matches at 12 bases. This sequence originates from an adult woman with Graves' disease, either hyperthyroidism or ophthalmopathy (not recorded which). CDR3 sequence (DNA): TGCAGTGCTATGGGACAGGGGGCCCAGAACACTGAAGCTTTCTTT. Encoded protein: CSAMGQGAQNTEAFF.